Below are 27 T cell receptor beta chains sequenced from a single sample in a study of T cell responses to AZD1222 COVID-19 vaccine. TCRdb's table, derived via immunoSEQ multiplex PCR, lists solely in-frame clones and lacks some. The sample has 90,000 to 120,000 clones, roughly 90% seen once. This material consisted of peripheral blood, taken on day 0 of AZD1222 vaccination. The origin of the receptors is an adult in good health.

The chain combines TRBV7-3 with TRBJ2-2, with D perhaps matching TRBD1 (5 bases). This CDR3 has 14 amino acids. Germline assignment: CDR1 SGHTA and CDR2 FQGTGA. The germline V and J ends were trimmed by 5 bases and 6 bases, with 13 bases remaining between them. CDR3 nucleotides: TGTGCCAGCAGCACCCAGGGTACCTCCGGGGAGCTGTTTTTT. As protein: CASSTQGTSGELFF.

V and J are TRBV18 and TRBJ2-3; D possibly corresponds to TRBD2 (6 bases). Germline CDR1 is KGHSH and CDR2 is LQKENI. The CDR3 totals 15 residues. The V gene lost 2 bases and the J gene lost 2 bases, with 11 bases spanning the gap. In nucleotides, the CDR3 is TGTGCCAGCTCACCAAAATTAGCGGCCACAGATACGCAGTATTTT. The encoded protein is CASSPKLAATDTQYF.

This clone was seen more than once but under ten times. This sequence joins TRBV27 and TRBJ2-7; weak D call: TRBD1 (5 bases). This CDR3 is built from 13 residues. The V gene lost 4 bases and the J gene lost 2 bases, with 9 bases spanning the gap. Germline V gene sequence: CDR1 MNHEY, CDR2 SMNVEV (reference sequence). The CDR3 region is CASSSAGPYEQYF. The CDR3 DNA reads as TGTGCCAGCAGTTCCGCAGGGCCCTACGAGCAGTACTTC.

The rearrangement joins TRBV28 to TRBJ2-5; D remains unclear. The CDR3 is made up of 13 amino acids. CDR1 and CDR2 from the germline V gene are MDHEN and SYDVKM. Trimming cost V 3 bases and J 1 base, with 6 bases left between them. The CDR3 here is CASSFPPQETQYF. The CDR3 nucleotides read TGTGCCAGCAGTTTTCCCCCCCAAGAGACCCAGTACTTC.

The CDR3 region is CASSPTDTQYF. CDR3 bases: TGTGCCAGCAGCCCCACAGATACGCAGTATTTT. The chain carries TRBV12-3 or TRBV12-4 and TRBJ2-3; D remains ambiguous. The CDR3 is 11 amino acids. Trimming removed 6 bases from V and 2 bases from J, with 3 bases in between.

This chain connects TRBV27 to TRBJ1-5, with 9 bases matching TRBD1. The CDR3 spans 17 residues. V shed 5 bases, J shed 3 bases, and the junction held 11 bases outside the gene matches. The germline V gene has CDR1 MNHEY and CDR2 SMNVEV (reference sequence). The CDR3 region is CASSTRSGTGINQPQHF. CDR3 nucleotides: TGTGCCAGCAGTACCCGAAGCGGGACAGGGATCAATCAGCCCCAGCATTTT.

Only one count was recorded for this clone. The chain links TRBV7-3 to TRBJ1-6; D gene unclear. Germline CDR1 is SGHTA and CDR2 is FQGTGA. The CDR3 totals 15 residues. V was clipped by 0 bases and J by 6 bases, with 9 bases between them. The DNA of the CDR3 is TGTGCCAGCAGCTTAACACCCAAACCTAATTCACCCCTCCACTTT. Its protein product is CASSLTPKPNSPLHF.

Worth noting for this clone: At one end the junction does not follow the germline gene, possibly because of a read error. This chain links TRBV7-9 with TRBJ1-5; D not certain. The CDR3 spans 15 residues. From germline, CDR1 is SEHNR and CDR2 FQNEAQ (reference sequence). The chain's CDR3 is CASSLAGGFEQPQHF. As DNA, the CDR3 is TGTGCCAGCAGCCTAGCGGGTGGGTTCGAGCAGCCCCAGCATTTT.

This chain connects TRBV19 to TRBJ1-3; TRBD1 is a possible D gene (5 bases). V lost 3 bases and J 2 bases, leaving 17 bases between the germline ends. Germline lookup yields CDR1 LNHDA and CDR2 SQIVND (reference sequence). The CDR3 sequence is 17 residues long. Here the CDR3 reads CASSILGGYPTGNTIYF. DNA of the CDR3: TGTGCCAGTAGTATCCTCGGGGGGTACCCAACTGGAAACACCATATATTTT.

The chain has TRBV24-1 and TRBJ2-2; D is possibly TRBD1 (5 bases). The CDR3 contains 14 residues. CDR1 is KGHDR, CDR2 SFDVKD, per germline. V lost 7 bases, J lost 8 bases, and 16 bases lay in between. CDR3 nucleotides: TGTGCCACCAGAGACAGCCATTTCAAGGGGGAGCTGTTTTTT. The encoded protein is CATRDSHFKGELFF.

This clone was recorded once. The chain employs TRBV18 and TRBJ1-5; the D gene is possibly TRBD1 (6 bases). With 3 bases removed from V and 3 bases from J, the gap between germline ends came to 18 bases. The CDR3 is made up of 17 amino acids. Germline lookup yields CDR1 KGHSH and CDR2 LQKENI. CDR3 bases: TGTGCCAGCTCACCGACCAACCCAGGGGAGTCCAATCAGCCCCAGCATTTT. Protein sequence: CASSPTNPGESNQPQHF.

The gene calls are TRBV18 and TRBJ2-1; D is tentatively TRBD1 or TRBD2 (5 bases each). The CDR3 sequence is 14 residues long. V was clipped by 0 bases and J by 5 bases, with 8 bases between them. CDR1 and CDR2 from the germline V gene are KGHSH and LQKENI. The CDR3 nucleotides read TGTGCCAGCTCACCACCGAGGGACGACAATGAGCAGTTCTTC. It translates to CASSPPRDDNEQFF.

This chain uses TRBV28 with TRBJ2-5, with 8 bases matching TRBD1. This CDR3 has 15 amino acids. Germline V gene sequence: CDR1 MDHEN, CDR2 SYDVKM. V lost 2 bases to trimming and J lost 2 bases; unmatched junction nucleotides: 4. CDR3 in amino acids: CASSLIGQGQETQYF. CDR3 nucleotides: TGTGCCAGCAGTTTAATCGGACAGGGACAAGAGACCCAGTACTTC.

This rearrangement joins TRBV28 to TRBJ1-1, with D tentatively TRBD1 (5 bases). This CDR3 spans 14 amino acids. Trimming stripped 6 bases from V and 1 base from J, with 12 bases between. From germline, CDR1 is MDHEN and CDR2 SYDVKM. The CDR3 nucleotides read TGTGCCAGCAGCCCTGGGACGGCGAACACTGAAGCTTTCTTT. It encodes CASSPGTANTEAFF.

The chain employs TRBV15 and TRBJ1-5; D is possibly TRBD1 (5 bases). CDR1 is LNHNV, CDR2 YYDKDF, per germline (reference sequence). V gave up 8 bases and J gave up 3 bases, with 8 bases separating them. The CDR3 has 12 amino acids. The CDR3 coding sequence is TGTGCCACCCGGGACTTCAATCAGCCCCAGCATTTT. Translating gives CATRDFNQPQHF.

This clone was recorded once. The V gene is TRBV6-1, the J gene TRBJ2-3, with TRBD2 matching 13 bases. In germline, CDR1 is MNHNS, CDR2 SASEGT. Trimming at V came to 3 bases and at J to 6 bases, leaving 6 bases not matched to a gene. The CDR3 covers 16 residues. The CDR3 DNA follows: TGTGCCAGCAGTGATGGACTAGCGGGAGTTGCGGATACGCAGTATTTT. Translation: CASSDGLAGVADTQYF.

The J gene is TRBJ1-4, the V gene TRBV6-1; 11 positions match TRBD1. The junction had 4 bases not matched to a gene; V was cut back by 2 bases and J by 8 bases. CDR3 length: 15 residues. The germline V gene encodes CDR1 MNHNS and CDR2 SASEGT. The CDR3 coding sequence is TGTGCCAGCAGTGAATTGAGGACAGGGGGCGAAAAACTGTTTTTT. It codes for CASSELRTGGEKLFF.

The CDR3 sequence is CASRGLLNTGELFF. CDR3 DNA sequence: TGTGCCAGCAGGGGACTCCTGAACACCGGGGAGCTGTTTTTT. V gene TRBV2 combines with J gene TRBJ2-2; weak D call: TRBD2 (6 bases). The ends were cut back, 6 bases at V and 1 base at J, with 9 bases in the middle. The germline V gene has CDR1 SNHLY and CDR2 FYNNEI. The CDR3 is made up of 14 amino acids.

CDR3 sequence: CASSNPGEQETQYF. In nucleotides, the CDR3 is TGTGCCAGTAGTAATCCGGGAGAACAAGAGACCCAGTACTTC. The chain links TRBV19 to TRBJ2-5; D perhaps matches TRBD2 (6 bases). Germline assignment: CDR1 LNHDA and CDR2 SQIVND (reference sequence). Trimming removed 4 bases from V and 2 bases from J, with 11 bases in between. CDR3 length equals 14 residues.

The chain combines TRBV28 with TRBJ1-4; maybe TRBD1 (5 bases). Germline V gene sequence: CDR1 MDHEN, CDR2 SYDVKM. Trimming removed 10 bases from V and 6 bases from J, with 15 bases in between. The CDR3 is 13 residues long. DNA of the CDR3: TGTGCCATCCGGCTGGGGCTGGATGAAAAACTGTTTTTT. It is translated as CAIRLGLDEKLFF. The full variable domain, rest sourced from reference TRBV28 and TRBJ1-4, is DVKVTQSSRYLVKRTGEKVFLECVQDMDHENMFWYRQDPGLGLRLIYFSYDVKMKEKGDIPEGYSVSREKKERFSLILESASTNQTSMYLCAIRLGLDEKLFFGSGTQLSVL.

This chain uses TRBV9 with TRBJ2-1, with a possible D match to TRBD2 (6 bases). Germline values: CDR1 SGDLS, CDR2 YYNGEE. This CDR3 comprises 18 residues. The V gene lost 0 bases and the J gene lost 9 bases, with 25 bases spanning the gap. CDR3 sequence: CASSVAAPPLTGVTEQFF. CDR3 nucleotides: TGTGCCAGCAGCGTAGCGGCCCCCCCTTTGACGGGAGTCACTGAGCAGTTCTTC.

This chain connects TRBV7-9 to TRBJ2-1, with 12 positions matching TRBD2. CDR1 and CDR2 (germline): SEHNR, FQNEAQ (reference sequence). CDR3 length: 15 amino acids. V was pared by 5 bases and J by 7 bases, with 6 bases of the junction left unmatched. This CDR3 reads CASSITSGRQNEQFF. The CDR3 DNA reads as TGTGCCAGCAGCATCACTAGCGGGAGGCAGAATGAGCAGTTCTTC. The full variable domain, in which reference TRBV7-9 and TRBJ2-1 provide the parts outside the CDR3, is DTGVSQNPRHKITKRGQNVTFRCDPISEHNRLYWYRQTLGQGPEFLTYFQNEAQLEKSRLLSDRFSAERPKGSFSTLEIQRTEQGDSAMYLCASSITSGRQNEQFFGPGTRLTVL.

CDR3: CASSFRTGENEQFF. The DNA for the CDR3 is TGCGCCAGCAGCTTTAGGACAGGGGAGAATGAGCAGTTCTTC. The genes are TRBV5-1 and TRBJ2-1; 9 bases align to TRBD1. Germline CDR1 SGHRS, CDR2 YFSETQ. Trimming cost V 2 bases and J 7 bases; bases outside gene matches: 4. The CDR3 length is 14 residues.

This sequence joins TRBV25-1 and TRBJ1-3; D ambiguous. Germline lookup yields CDR1 MGHDK and CDR2 SYGVNS. The CDR3 is made up of 15 amino acids. The V gene lost 3 bases and the J gene lost 0 bases, with 9 bases spanning the gap. CDR3 sequence (DNA): TGTGCCAGCAGTGATTTGTGGAGCTCTGGAAACACCATATATTTT. Translating gives CASSDLWSSGNTIYF.

The chain couples TRBV28 to TRBJ2-7, with D perhaps matching TRBD2 (5 bases). Germline V gene lookup returns CDR1 MDHEN and CDR2 SYDVKM. Trimming stripped 6 bases from V and 6 bases from J, with 18 bases between. The CDR3 contains 14 residues. CDR3 bases: TGTGCCAGCAGGCCCCGACGGGATTCGGGCGAGCAGTACTTC. It specifies CASRPRRDSGEQYF.

V and J are TRBV7-8 and TRBJ2-6; D might be TRBD1 (6 bases). V lost 5 bases and J lost 0, with 20 bases in between. This CDR3 comprises 19 residues. Looked up from germline, CDR1 is SGHVS and CDR2 is FQNEAQ. The CDR3 region is CASSPIGGQIYSGANVLTF. The DNA for the CDR3 is TGTGCCAGCAGCCCAATTGGGGGACAAATCTACTCTGGGGCCAACGTCCTGACTTTC. Full variable domain (missing parts from reference TRBV7-8 and TRBJ2-6): GAGVSQSPRYKVAKRGQDVALRCDPISGHVSLFWYQQALGQGPEFLTYFQNEAQLDKSGLPSDRFFAERPEGSVSTLKIQRTQQEDSAVYLCASSPIGGQIYSGANVLTFGAGSRLTVL.

In nucleotides, the CDR3 is TGTGCCAGCAGTTCCACGACAGGGTCAGCTTTCTTT. This encodes CASSSTTGSAFF. The chain joins TRBV6-5 to TRBJ1-1; 7 nucleotides match TRBD1. CDR3 length equals 12 residues. The V segment lost 4 bases and the J segment 10 bases; nucleotides outside the gene matches: 6. In germline, CDR1 is MNHEY, CDR2 SVGAGI.